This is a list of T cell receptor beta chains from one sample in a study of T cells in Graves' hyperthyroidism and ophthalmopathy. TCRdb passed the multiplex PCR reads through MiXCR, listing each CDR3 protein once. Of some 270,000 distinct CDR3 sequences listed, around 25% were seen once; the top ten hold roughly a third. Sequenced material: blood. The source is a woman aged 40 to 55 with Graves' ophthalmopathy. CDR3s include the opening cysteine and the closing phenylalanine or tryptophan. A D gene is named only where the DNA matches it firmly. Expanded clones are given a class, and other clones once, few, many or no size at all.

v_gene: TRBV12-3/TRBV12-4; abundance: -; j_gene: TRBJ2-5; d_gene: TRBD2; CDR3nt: TGTGCCAGCACCAGGACTAGCGGGAGGGGTGAGACCCAGTACTTC; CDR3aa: CASTRTSGRGETQYF
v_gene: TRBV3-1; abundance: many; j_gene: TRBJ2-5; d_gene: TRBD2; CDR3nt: TGTGCCAGCAGCCAAGATAGGGGACTAGCGGGAGAGGGAGAGACCCAGTACTTC; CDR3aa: CASSQDRGLAGEGETQYF
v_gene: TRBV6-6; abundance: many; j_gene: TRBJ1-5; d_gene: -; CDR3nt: TGTGCCAGCAGTTTAATCGATCAGCCCCAGCATTTT; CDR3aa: CASSLIDQPQHF
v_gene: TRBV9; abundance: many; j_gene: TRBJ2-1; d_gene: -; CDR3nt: TGTGCCAGCAGCGACATGGACGGTTCCTACAATGAGCAGTTCTTC; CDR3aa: CASSDMDGSYNEQFF
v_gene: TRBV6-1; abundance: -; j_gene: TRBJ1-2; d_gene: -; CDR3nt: TGTGCCAGCAGGCCCCGGGGCTATGGCTACACCTTC; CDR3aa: CASRPRGYGYTF
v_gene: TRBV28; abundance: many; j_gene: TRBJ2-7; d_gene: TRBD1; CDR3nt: TGTGCCAGCAGTGTAGACAGGGAAGGATCCTACGAGCAGTACTTC; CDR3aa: CASSVDREGSYEQYF
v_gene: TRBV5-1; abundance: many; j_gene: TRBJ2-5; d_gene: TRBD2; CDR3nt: TGCGCCAGCGGTAGCGGGAGCAGTACGGAGACCCAGTACTTC; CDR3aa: CASGSGSSTETQYF
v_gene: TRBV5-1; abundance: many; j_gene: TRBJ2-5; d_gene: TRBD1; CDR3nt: TGCGCCAGCAGCCGGACAGGGGGCCTGATGGAGACCCAGTACTTC; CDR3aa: CASSRTGGLMETQYF
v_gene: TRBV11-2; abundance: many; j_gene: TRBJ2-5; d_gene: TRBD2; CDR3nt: TGTGCCAGCAGAGAAGCGGGAGGGCGAGAGACCCAGTACTTC; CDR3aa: CASREAGGRETQYF
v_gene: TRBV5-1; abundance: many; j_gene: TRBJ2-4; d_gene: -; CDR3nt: TGCGCCAGCAGTACCAGCCCTCTAGCGTTAACCAAAAACATTCAGTACTTC; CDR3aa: CASSTSPLALTKNIQYF
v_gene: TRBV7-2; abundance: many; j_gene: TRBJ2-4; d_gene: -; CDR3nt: TGTGCCAGCAGCTTAGGGCGTCCAGGACACATAGCCAAAAACATTCAGTACTTC; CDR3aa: CASSLGRPGHIAKNIQYF
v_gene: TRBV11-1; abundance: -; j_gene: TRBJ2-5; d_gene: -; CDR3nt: TGTGCCAGCGAACTCTTGGGTCAAGAGACCCAGTACTTC; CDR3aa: CASELLGQETQYF
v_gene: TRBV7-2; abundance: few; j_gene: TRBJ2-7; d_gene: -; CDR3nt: TGTGCCAGCAGCCCTAGTTGGAATATCTACGAGCAGTACTTC; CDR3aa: CASSPSWNIYEQYF
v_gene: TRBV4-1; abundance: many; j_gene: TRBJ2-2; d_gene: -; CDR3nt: TGCGCCAGCAGCCAAGACCGCCCCAACACCGGGGAGCTGTTTTTT; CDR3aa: CASSQDRPNTGELFF
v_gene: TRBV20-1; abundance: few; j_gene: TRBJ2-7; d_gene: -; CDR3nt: TGCAGTGCTAGAGATGCTAGGCAGTACTTC; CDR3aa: CSARDARQYF
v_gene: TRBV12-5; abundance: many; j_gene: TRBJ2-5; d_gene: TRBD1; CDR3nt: TGTGCTAGTGGTCCAAATACAGGGGAGGAGACCCAGTACTTC; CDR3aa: CASGPNTGEETQYF
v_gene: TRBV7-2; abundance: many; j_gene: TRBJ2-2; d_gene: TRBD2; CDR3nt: TGTGCCAGCAGCCCGGGACTAACGAACACCGGGGAGCTGTTTTTT; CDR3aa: CASSPGLTNTGELFF
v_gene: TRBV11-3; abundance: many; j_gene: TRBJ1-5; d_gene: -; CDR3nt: TGTGCCAGCAGCGAACCGGACTTGACTTATAGCAATCAGCCCCAGCATTTT; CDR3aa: CASSEPDLTYSNQPQHF
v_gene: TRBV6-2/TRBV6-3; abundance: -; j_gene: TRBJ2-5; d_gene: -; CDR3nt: TGTGCCAGCACCCGACAGGGAGGAGAGACCCAGTACTTC; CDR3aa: CASTRQGGETQYF
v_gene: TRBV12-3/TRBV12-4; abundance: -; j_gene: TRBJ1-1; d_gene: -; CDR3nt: TGTGCCAGCAGACCAGGGTCGATGAACACTGAAGCTTTCTTT; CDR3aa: CASRPGSMNTEAFF
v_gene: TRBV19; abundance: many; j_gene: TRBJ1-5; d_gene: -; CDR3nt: TGTGCCAGTGGCCTCAGGGGAGGTGGAAATCAGCCCCAGCATTTT; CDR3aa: CASGLRGGGNQPQHF
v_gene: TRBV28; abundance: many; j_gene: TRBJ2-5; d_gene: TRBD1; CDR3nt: TGTGCCAGCAGTTCAGGAGGACAGGGGGGGAGGGAGACCCAGTACTTC; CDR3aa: CASSSGGQGGRETQYF
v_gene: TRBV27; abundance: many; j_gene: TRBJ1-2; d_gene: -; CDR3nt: TGTGCCAGCAGTTTCAGGGGTGAATATGGCTACACCTTC; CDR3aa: CASSFRGEYGYTF
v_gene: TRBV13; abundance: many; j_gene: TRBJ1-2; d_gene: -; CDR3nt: TGTGCCAGCAGCTTTGGGGATGGCTACACCTTC; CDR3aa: CASSFGDGYTF
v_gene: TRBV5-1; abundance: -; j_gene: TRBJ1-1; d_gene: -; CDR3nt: TGCGCCAGCAGCCCGACGGCCTCCGGGAACACTGAAGCTTTCTTT; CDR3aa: CASSPTASGNTEAFF
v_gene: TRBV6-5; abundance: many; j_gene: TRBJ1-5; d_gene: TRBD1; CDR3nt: TGTGCCACACAGGGGGCCCTCAATCAGCCCCAGCATTTT; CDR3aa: CATQGALNQPQHF
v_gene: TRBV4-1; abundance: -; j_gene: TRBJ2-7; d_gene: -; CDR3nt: TGCGCCAGCAGCCACGAAGCCTGGACTATCGACTACGAGCAGTACTTC; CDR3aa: CASSHEAWTIDYEQYF
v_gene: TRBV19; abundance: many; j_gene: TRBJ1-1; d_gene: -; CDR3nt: TGTGCCAGTAGTATGGGGGCGGCCACTGAAGCTTTCTTT; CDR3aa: CASSMGAATEAFF
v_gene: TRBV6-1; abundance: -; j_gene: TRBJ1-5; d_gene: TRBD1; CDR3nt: TGTGCCAGCAGTGAGTTTGGGACAGGGGTCAATCAGCCCCAGCATTTT; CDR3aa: CASSEFGTGVNQPQHF
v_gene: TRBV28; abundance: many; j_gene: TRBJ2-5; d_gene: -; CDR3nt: TGTGCCAGCAGTTTATCAGCAGCCCAAGAGACCCAGTACTTC; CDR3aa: CASSLSAAQETQYF
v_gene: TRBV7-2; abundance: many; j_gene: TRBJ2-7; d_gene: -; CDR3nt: TGTGCCAGCAGCCCCACAAGTTTCTACGAGCAGTACTTC; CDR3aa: CASSPTSFYEQYF
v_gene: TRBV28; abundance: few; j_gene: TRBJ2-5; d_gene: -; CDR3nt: TGTGCCAGCAGTCGAAGCTCCACAGGGCCAGAGACCCAGTACTTC; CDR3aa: CASSRSSTGPETQYF
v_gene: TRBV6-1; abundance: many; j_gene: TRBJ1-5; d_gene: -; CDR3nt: TGTGCCAGCAGTGAAGGTTACGGGCCCCAGCATTTT; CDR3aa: CASSEGYGPQHF
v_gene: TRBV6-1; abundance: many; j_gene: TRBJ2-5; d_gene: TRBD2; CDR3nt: TGTGCCAGCAGTGAAGGAATGGTGGCGGGAGGCCTACAAGAGACCCAGTACTTC; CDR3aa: CASSEGMVAGGLQETQYF
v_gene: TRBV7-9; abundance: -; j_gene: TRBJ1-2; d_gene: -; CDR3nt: TGTGCCAGCAGCTTAGAAATGTATTCTAACTATGGCTACACCTTC; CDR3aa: CASSLEMYSNYGYTF
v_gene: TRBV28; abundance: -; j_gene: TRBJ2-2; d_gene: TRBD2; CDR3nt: TGTGCCAGCAGGGGAGGGGCCGCGGGCGGGGAGCTGTTTTTT; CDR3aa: CASRGGAAGGELFF
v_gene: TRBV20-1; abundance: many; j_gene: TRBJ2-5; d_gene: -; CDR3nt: TGCAGTGCTAGAGATGGGCGGGACTCCCAAGAGACCCAGTACTTC; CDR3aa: CSARDGRDSQETQYF
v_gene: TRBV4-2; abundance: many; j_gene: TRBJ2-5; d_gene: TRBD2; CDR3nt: TGTGCCAGCAGCCAAGATCTCGCTAGCGGTGGGGATAGAGAGACCCAGTACTTC; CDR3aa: CASSQDLASGGDRETQYF
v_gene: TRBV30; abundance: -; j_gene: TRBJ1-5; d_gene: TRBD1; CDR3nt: TGTGCCTGGAGTGCCCAGGGGGGAAATCAGCCCCAGCATTTT; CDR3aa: CAWSAQGGNQPQHF
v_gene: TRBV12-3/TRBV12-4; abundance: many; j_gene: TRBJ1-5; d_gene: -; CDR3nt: TGTGCCAGCAGTTTATATGGCAGTAATAGCAATCAGCCCCAGCATTTT; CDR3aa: CASSLYGSNSNQPQHF
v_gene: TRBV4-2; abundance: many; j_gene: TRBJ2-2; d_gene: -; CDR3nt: TGTGCCAGCAGCCAAGTCGACTTAGACACCGGGGAGCTGTTTTTT; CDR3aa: CASSQVDLDTGELFF
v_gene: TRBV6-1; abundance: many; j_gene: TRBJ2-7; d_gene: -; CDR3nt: TGTGCCAGCTCGCGGGTTCCGGGAGAGCAGTACTTC; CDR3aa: CASSRVPGEQYF
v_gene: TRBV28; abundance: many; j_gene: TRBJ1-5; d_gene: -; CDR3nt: TGTGCCAGCAGCCAATGGGTCCGGGATCAGCCCCAGCATTTT; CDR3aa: CASSQWVRDQPQHF
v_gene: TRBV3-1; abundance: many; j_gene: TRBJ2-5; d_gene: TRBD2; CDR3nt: TGTGCCAGCAGCCAAGGGACTAGCGGGAGCAGGGAGACCCAGTACTTC; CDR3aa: CASSQGTSGSRETQYF
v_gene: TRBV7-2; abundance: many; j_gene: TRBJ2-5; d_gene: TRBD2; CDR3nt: TGTGCCAGCAGCTCCGGGACTAGCGGGGGCGGGGAGACCCAGTACTTC; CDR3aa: CASSSGTSGGGETQYF
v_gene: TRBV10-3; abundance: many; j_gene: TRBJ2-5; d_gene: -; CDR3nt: TGTGCCATCAGAGAGGGGGGACCGGTAGAGACCCAGTACTTC; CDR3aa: CAIREGGPVETQYF
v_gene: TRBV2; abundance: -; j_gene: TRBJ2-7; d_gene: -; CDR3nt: TGTGCCAGCAGTGAAGAGGGTTACCACCAGAGTTACGAGCAGTCCTTC; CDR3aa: CASSEEGYHQSYEQSF
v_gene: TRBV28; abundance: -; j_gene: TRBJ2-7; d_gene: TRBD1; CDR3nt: TGTGCCAGCAGTTCGCATGGCGGAGGACAGGGGGCGCCCTACGAGCAGTACTTC; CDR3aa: CASSSHGGGQGAPYEQYF
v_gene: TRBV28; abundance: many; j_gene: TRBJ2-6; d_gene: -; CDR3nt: TGTGCCAGCAGGTCCCTCTCTGGGGCCAACGTCCTGACTTTC; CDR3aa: CASRSLSGANVLTF
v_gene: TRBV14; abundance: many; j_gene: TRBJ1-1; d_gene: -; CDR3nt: TGTGCCAGCAGCCAAATTTCGTGGGAATTCGACACTGAAGCTTTCTTT; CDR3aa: CASSQISWEFDTEAFF
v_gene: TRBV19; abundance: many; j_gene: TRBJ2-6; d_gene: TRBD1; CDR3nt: TGTGCCAGTAGTACCTCCGGGACAGGGGGTTCTGGGGCCAACGTCCTGACTTTC; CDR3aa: CASSTSGTGGSGANVLTF